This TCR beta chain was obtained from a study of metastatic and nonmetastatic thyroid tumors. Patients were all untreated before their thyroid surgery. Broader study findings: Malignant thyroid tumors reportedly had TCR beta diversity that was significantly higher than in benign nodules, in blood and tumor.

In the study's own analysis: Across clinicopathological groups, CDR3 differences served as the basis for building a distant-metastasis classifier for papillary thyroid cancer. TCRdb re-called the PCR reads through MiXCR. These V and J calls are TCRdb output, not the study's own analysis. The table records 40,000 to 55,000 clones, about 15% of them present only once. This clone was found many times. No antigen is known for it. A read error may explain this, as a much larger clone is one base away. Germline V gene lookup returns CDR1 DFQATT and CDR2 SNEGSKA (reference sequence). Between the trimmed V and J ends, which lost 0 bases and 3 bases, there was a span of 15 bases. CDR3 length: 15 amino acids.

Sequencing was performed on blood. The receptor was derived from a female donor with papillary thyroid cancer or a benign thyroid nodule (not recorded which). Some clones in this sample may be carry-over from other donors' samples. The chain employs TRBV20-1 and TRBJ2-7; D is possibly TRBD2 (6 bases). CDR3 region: CSARDRPGSVYEQYF. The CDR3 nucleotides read TGCAGTGCTAGAGATCGTCCCGGGAGTGTCTACGAGCAGTACTTC.